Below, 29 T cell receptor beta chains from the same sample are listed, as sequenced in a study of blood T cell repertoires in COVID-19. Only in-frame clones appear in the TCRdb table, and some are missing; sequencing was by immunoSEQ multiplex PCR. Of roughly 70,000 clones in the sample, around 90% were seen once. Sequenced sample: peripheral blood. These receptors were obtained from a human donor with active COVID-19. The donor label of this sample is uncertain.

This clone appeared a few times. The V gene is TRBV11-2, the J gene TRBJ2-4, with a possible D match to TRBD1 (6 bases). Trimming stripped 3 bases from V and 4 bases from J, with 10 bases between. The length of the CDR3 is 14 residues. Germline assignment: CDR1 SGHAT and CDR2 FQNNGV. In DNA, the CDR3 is TGTGCCAGCAGCTTCATTACAGGGAAAAACATTCAGTACTTC. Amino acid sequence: CASSFITGKNIQYF.

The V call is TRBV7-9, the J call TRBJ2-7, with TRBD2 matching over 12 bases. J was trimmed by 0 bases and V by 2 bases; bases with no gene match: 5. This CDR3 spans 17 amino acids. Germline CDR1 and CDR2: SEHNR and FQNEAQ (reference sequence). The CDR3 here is CASSLRTSGMGSYEQYF. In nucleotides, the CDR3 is TGTGCCAGCAGCTTAAGGACTAGCGGGATGGGCTCCTACGAGCAGTACTTC.

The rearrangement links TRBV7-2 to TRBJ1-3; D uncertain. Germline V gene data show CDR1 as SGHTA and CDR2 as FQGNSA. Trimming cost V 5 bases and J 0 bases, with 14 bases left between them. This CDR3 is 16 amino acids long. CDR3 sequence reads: CASSPGLASSGNTIYF. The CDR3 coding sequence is TGTGCCAGCAGCCCCGGACTCGCGAGCTCTGGAAACACCATATATTTT.

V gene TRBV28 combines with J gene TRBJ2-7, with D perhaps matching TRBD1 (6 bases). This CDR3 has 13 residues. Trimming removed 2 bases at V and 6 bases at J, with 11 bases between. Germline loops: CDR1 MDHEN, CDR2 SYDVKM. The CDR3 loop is CASSLGDKREQYF. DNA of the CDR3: TGTGCCAGCAGTTTAGGGGACAAGCGCGAGCAGTACTTC. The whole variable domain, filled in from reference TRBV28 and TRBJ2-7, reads DVKVTQSSRYLVKRTGEKVFLECVQDMDHENMFWYRQDPGLGLRLIYFSYDVKMKEKGDIPEGYSVSREKKERFSLILESASTNQTSMYLCASSLGDKREQYFGPGTRLTVT.

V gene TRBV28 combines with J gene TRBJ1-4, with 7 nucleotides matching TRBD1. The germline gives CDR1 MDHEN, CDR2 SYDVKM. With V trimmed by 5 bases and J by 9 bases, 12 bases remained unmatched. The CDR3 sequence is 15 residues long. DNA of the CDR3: TGTGCCAGCAGTGCCCGGGACAGATTTGGACAAAAACTGTTTTTT. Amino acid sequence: CASSARDRFGQKLFF. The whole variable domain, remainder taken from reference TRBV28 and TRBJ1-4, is DVKVTQSSRYLVKRTGEKVFLECVQDMDHENMFWYRQDPGLGLRLIYFSYDVKMKEKGDIPEGYSVSREKKERFSLILESASTNQTSMYLCASSARDRFGQKLFFGSGTQLSVL.

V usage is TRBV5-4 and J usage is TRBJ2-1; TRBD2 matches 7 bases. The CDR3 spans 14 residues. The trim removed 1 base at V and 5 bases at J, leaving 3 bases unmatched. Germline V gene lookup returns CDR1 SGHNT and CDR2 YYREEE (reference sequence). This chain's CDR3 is CASSLWGGNNEQFF. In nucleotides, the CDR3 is TGTGCCAGCAGCTTGTGGGGGGGGAACAATGAGCAGTTCTTC.

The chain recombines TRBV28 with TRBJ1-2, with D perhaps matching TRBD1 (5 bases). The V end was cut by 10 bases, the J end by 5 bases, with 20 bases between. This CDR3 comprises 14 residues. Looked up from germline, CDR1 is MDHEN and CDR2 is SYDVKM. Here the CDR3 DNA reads TGTGCCACCCGGAGGGGCCGCGGGGATTATGGCTACACCTTC. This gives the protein CATRRGRGDYGYTF.

The CDR3 region has the DNA TGTGCCAGCCAGACAGGGTTTGACATTCAGTACTTC. Residues: CASQTGFDIQYF. The chain joins TRBV7-2 to TRBJ2-4; 7 nucleotides align to TRBD1. The J segment lost 8 bases and the V segment lost 8 bases, leaving 6 bases of the junction unmatched. The CDR3 loop spans 12 amino acids. Germline V gene sequence: CDR1 SGHTA, CDR2 FQGNSA.

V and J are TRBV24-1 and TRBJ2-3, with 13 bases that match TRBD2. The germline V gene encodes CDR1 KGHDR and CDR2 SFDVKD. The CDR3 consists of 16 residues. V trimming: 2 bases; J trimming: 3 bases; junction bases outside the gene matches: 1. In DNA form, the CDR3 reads TGTGCCACCAGTGATTGGACTAGCGGGAGAACAGATACGCAGTATTTT. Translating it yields CATSDWTSGRTDTQYF.

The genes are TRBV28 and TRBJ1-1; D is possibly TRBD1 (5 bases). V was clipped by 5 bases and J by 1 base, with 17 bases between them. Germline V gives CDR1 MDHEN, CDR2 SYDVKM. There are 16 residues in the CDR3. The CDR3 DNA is TGTGCCAGCAGTCGAATGTCAGGGAGGGCGAACACTGAAGCTTTCTTT. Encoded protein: CASSRMSGRANTEAFF. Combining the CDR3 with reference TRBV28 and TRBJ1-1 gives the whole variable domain DVKVTQSSRYLVKRTGEKVFLECVQDMDHENMFWYRQDPGLGLRLIYFSYDVKMKEKGDIPEGYSVSREKKERFSLILESASTNQTSMYLCASSRMSGRANTEAFFGQGTRLTVV.

CDR3 protein: CSGTLRDTQYF. Written as DNA, the CDR3 is TGCAGTGGGACACTACGGGATACGCAGTATTTT. The V call is TRBV20-1, the J call TRBJ2-3; D possibly corresponds to TRBD1 (5 bases). The CDR3 spans 11 residues. V lost 7 bases, J lost 6 bases, and 11 bases lay in between. Germline V gene data show CDR1 as DFQATT and CDR2 as SNEGSKA (reference sequence).

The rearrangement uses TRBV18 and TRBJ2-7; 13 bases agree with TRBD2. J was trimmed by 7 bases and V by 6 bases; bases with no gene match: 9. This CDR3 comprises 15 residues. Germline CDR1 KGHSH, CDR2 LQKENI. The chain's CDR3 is CASSPGTSGMGEQYF. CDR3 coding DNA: TGTGCCAGCTCCCCCGGGACTAGCGGGATGGGAGAGCAGTACTTC.

The CDR3 nucleotides are TGTGCCAGCAGTGAAGCGGGAGCCTACGAGCAGTACTTC. Its translation is CASSEAGAYEQYF. The V call is TRBV25-1, the J call TRBJ2-7, with 7 nucleotides matching TRBD2. CDR1 is MGHDK, CDR2 SYGVNS, per germline. V lost 2 bases, J lost 2 bases, and 0 bases stayed unmatched. This CDR3 contains 13 residues.

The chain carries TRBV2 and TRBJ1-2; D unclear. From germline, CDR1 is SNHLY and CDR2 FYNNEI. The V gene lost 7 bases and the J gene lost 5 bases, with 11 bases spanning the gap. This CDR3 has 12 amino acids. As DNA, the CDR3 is TGTGCCAGCAACCGAGGGCTTTATGGCTACACCTTC. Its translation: CASNRGLYGYTF.

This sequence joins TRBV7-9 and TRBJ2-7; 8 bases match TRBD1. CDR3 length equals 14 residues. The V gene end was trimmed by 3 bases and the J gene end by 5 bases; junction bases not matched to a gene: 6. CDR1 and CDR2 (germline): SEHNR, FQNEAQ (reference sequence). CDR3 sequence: CASSFQGAHDEQYF. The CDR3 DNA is TGTGCCAGCAGCTTCCAGGGGGCGCATGACGAGCAGTACTTC.

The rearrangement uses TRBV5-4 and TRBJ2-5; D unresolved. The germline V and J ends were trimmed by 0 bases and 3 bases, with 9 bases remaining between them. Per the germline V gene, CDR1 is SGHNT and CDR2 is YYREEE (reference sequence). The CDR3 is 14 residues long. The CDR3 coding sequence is TGTGCCAGCAGCTTGGAGACTTCGAAAGAGACCCAGTACTTC. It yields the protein CASSLETSKETQYF.

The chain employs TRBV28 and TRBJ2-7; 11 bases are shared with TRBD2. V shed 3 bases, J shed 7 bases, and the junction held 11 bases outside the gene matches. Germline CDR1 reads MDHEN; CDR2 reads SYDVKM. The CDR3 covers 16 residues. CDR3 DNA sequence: TGTGCCAGCAGTTTGCTTCTAGCGGGAGGTGCGGGGGAGCAGTACTTC. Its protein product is CASSLLLAGGAGEQYF.

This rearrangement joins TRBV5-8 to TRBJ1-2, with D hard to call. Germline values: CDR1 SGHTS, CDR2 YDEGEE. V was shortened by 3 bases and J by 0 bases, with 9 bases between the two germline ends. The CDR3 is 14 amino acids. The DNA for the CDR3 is TGTGCCAGCAGCTGGGGAGCTTCTAACTATGGCTACACCTTC. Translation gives CASSWGASNYGYTF.

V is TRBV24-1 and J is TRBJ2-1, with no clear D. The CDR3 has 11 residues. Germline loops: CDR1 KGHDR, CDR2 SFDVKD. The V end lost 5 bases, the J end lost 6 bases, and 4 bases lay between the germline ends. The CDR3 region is CATSAGNEQFF. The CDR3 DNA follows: TGTGCCACCAGTGCCGGCAATGAGCAGTTCTTC.

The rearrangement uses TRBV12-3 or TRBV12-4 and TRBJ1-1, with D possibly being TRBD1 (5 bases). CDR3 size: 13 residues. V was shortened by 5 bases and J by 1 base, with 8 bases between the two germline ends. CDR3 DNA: TGTGCCAGCAGTAAAACAGGGAACACTGAAGCTTTCTTT. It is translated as CASSKTGNTEAFF.

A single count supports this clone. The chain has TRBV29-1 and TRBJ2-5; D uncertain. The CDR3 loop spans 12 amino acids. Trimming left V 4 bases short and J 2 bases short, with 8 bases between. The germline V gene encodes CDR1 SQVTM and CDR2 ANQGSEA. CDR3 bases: TGCAGCGTTGGGTTCAGACAAGAGACCCAGTACTTC. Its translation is CSVGFRQETQYF.

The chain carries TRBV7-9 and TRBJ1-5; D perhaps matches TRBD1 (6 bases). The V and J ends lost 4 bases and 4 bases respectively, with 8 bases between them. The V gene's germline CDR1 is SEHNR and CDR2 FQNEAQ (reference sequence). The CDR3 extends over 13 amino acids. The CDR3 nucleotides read TGTGCCAGCAGCTATCAGGGGAATCAGCCCCAGCATTTT. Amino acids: CASSYQGNQPQHF. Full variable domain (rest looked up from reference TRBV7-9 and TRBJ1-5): DTGVSQNPRHKITKRGQNVTFRCDPISEHNRLYWYRQTLGQGPEFLTYFQNEAQLEKSRLLSDRFSAERPKGSFSTLEIQRTEQGDSAMYLCASSYQGNQPQHFGDGTRLSIL.

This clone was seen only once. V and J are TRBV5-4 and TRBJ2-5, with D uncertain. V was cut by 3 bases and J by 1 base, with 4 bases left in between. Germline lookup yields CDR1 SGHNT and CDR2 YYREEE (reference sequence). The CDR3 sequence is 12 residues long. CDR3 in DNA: TGTGCCAGCAGCTGGCCCCAAGAGACCCAGTACTTC. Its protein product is CASSWPQETQYF. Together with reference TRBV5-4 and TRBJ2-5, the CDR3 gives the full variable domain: ETGVTQSPTHLIKTRGQQVTLRCSSQSGHNTVSWYQQALGQGPQFIFQYYREEENGRGNFPPRFSGLQFPNYSSELNVNALELDDSALYLCASSWPQETQYFGPGTRLLVL.

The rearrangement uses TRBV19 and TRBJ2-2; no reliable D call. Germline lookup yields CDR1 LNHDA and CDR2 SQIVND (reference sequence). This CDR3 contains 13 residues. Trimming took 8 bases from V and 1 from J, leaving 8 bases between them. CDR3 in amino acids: CASLGRNTGELFF. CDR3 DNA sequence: TGTGCCAGTCTGGGCAGGAACACCGGGGAGCTGTTTTTT.

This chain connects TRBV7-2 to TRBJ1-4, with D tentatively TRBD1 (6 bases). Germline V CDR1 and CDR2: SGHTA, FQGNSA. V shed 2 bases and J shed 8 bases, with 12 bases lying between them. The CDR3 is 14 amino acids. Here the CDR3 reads CASSLSAQGEKLFF. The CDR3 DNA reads TGTGCCAGCAGCTTATCGGCCCAGGGGGAAAAACTGTTTTTT.

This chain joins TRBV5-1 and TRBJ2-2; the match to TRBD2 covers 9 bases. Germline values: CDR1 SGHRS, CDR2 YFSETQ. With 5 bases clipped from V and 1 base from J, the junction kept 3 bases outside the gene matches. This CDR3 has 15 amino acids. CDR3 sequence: CASSLLAGNTGELFF. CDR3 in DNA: TGCGCCAGCAGTTTACTAGCGGGGAACACCGGGGAGCTGTTTTTT.

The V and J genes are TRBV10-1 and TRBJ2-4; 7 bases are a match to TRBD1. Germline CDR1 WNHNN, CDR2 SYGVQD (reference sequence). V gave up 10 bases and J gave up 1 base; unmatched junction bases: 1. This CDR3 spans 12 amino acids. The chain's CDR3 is CATQGAKNIQYF. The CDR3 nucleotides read TGCGCCACACAGGGGGCCAAAAACATTCAGTACTTC.

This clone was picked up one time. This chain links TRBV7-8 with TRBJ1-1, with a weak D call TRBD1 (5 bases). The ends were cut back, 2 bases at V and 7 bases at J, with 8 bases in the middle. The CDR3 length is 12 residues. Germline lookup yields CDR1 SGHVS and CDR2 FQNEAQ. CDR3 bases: TGTGCCAGCAGCTTACAGGGCAGTGAAGCTTTCTTT. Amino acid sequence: CASSLQGSEAFF.

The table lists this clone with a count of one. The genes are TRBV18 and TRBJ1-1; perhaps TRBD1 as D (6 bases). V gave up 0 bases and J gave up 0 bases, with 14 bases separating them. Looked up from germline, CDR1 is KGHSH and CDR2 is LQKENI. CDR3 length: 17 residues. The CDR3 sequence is CASSPPRGDVMNTEAFF. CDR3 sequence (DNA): TGTGCCAGCTCACCACCCAGGGGTGACGTAATGAACACTGAAGCTTTCTTT.